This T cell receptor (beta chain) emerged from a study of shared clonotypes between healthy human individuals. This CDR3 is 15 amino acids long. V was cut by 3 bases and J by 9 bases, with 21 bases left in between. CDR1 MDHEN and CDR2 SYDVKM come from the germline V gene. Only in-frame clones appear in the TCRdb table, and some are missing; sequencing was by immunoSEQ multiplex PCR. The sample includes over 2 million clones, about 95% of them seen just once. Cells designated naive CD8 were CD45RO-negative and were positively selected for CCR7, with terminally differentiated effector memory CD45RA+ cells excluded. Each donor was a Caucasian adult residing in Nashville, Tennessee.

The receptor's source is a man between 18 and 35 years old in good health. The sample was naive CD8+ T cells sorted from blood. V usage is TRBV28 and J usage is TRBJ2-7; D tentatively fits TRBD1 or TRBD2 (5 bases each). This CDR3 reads CASSLLDGTDGMQYF. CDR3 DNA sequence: TGTGCCAGCAGTTTGCTCGACGGGACGGATGGAATGCAGTACTTC.